In this sample, the clone carrying this TCR beta chain turned up a few times. The antigen is unknown. This entry belongs to a study of cytomegalovirus exposure and HLA in healthy donors. Study outcomes and limitations: V segments that were indistinguishable, TRBV6-2 and TRBV6-3 among them, were omitted from analysis. One cluster of highly shared sequence variants probably arose as a sequencing artifact.

Primers: 60 Vbeta forward and 13 Jbeta reverse. This table comes from immunoSEQ multiplex PCR, and its TCRdb copy is limited to in-frame clones, with some not included. This table has about 160,000 clones, around four fifths appearing once. V gave up 2 bases and J gave up 8 bases; unmatched junction bases: 9. CDR3 length: 16 residues. The material sequenced was PBMCs. This rearrangement joins TRBV6-7 to TRBJ2-2; TRBD1 aligns across 9 bases. TRBV6-7 is an ORF for which the function is uncertain. The clonotype was recovered from a boy between 2 and 10 years old in good health and CMV-seronegative. The CDR3 region is CASSYPATGGYGELFF. CDR3 nucleotide sequence: TGTGCCAGCAGTTACCCTGCTACAGGGGGCTATGGGGAGCTGTTTTTT.